A single sample gave rise to the 30 T cell receptor beta chains below, sequenced in a study of T cell responses to AZD1222 COVID-19 vaccine. Measured with immunoSEQ multiplex PCR; TCRdb has only the in-frame clones, and not every one. The sample has over 130,000 clones, around 94% seen once. The sequencing used peripheral blood, collected on day 0 of AZD1222 vaccination. Receptors originate from an adult in good health.

The V call is TRBV24-1, the J call TRBJ2-1; the D call may be TRBD1 or TRBD2 (6 bases each). Germline V gene sequence: CDR1 KGHDR, CDR2 SFDVKD. The V end was cut by 3 bases, the J end by 6 bases, with 11 bases between. CDR3 length equals 14 residues. In DNA form, the CDR3 reads TGTGCCACCAGTGATCGACTAGGGGGCAATGAGCAGTTCTTC. Translation gives CATSDRLGGNEQFF.

The J gene is TRBJ2-3, the V gene TRBV19, with no clear D. The CDR3 totals 15 residues. CDR1 LNHDA and CDR2 SQIVND come from the germline V gene (reference sequence). Between the trimmed V and J ends, which lost 7 bases and 4 bases, there was a span of 18 bases. The CDR3 protein is CASKGLETAADTQYF. CDR3 DNA sequence: TGTGCCAGTAAAGGCTTGGAGACCGCTGCAGATACGCAGTATTTT.

The V gene is TRBV10-3, the J gene TRBJ2-1; 8 nucleotides agree with TRBD1. Unmatched junction bases numbered 7, after V lost 7 bases and J lost 8 bases. CDR1 and CDR2 (germline): ENHRY, SYGVKD. CDR3 length equals 13 residues. The CDR3 protein is CAITGGSIDEQFF. CDR3 nucleotide sequence: TGTGCCATCACAGGGGGCAGTATCGATGAGCAGTTCTTC.

This chain joins TRBV7-8 and TRBJ2-7; 14 nucleotides agree with TRBD2. Germline V gene lookup returns CDR1 SGHVS and CDR2 FQNEAQ. The CDR3 is 17 residues long. V gave up 4 bases and J gave up 6 bases; unmatched junction bases: 11. The CDR3 region is CASSSVPGLAGDGEQYV. The CDR3 DNA reads as TGTGCCAGCAGCTCCGTCCCGGGACTAGCGGGGGATGGCGAGCAGTACGTC.

This chain uses TRBV11-2 with TRBJ1-1; unclear D gene. Germline V gene lookup returns CDR1 SGHAT and CDR2 FQNNGV. The CDR3 is made up of 15 amino acids. The V and J ends lost 1 base and 1 base respectively, with 10 bases between them. CDR3: CASSLGPNRNTEAFF. The CDR3 nucleotides read TGTGCCAGCAGCTTAGGACCAAACAGGAACACTGAAGCTTTCTTT.

About this clone: Other nucleotide sequences in the sample specify the same CDR3. Here the CDR3 reads CASSPDRNEKLFF. For the CDR3, the DNA is TGTGCCAGCTCCCCCGACAGAAATGAAAAACTGTTTTTT. The J gene is TRBJ1-4, the V gene TRBV18, with a possible D match to TRBD1 (5 bases). Trimming took off 6 bases at V and 5 bases at J, with 10 bases between the two ends. Germline V CDR1 and CDR2: KGHSH, LQKENI. The CDR3 runs 13 residues.

The rearrangement links TRBV4-2 to TRBJ1-4; D gene uncertain. Per germline, CDR1 LGHNA and CDR2 YNFKEQ. The V and J ends lost 4 bases and 4 bases respectively, with 10 bases between them. The CDR3 length is 14 residues. In nucleotides, the CDR3 is TGTGCCAGCAGCCGAGGGTTTGGTAATGAAAAACTGTTTTTT. Residues: CASSRGFGNEKLFF.

V gene TRBV28 combines with J gene TRBJ1-1; 9 bases line up with TRBD1. Losses at the gene ends were 3 bases for V and 1 base for J; bases not matched to a gene: 0. The germline V gene encodes CDR1 MDHEN and CDR2 SYDVKM. This CDR3 contains 14 residues. The CDR3 is CASSLGQGNTEAFF. CDR3 nucleotides: TGTGCCAGCAGTTTGGGACAGGGGAACACTGAAGCTTTCTTT.

The CDR3 bases are TGTGCCAGCAGCTCCGGACAGTCATCAACTAATGAAAAACTGTTTTTT. Protein product: CASSSGQSSTNEKLFF. This chain uses TRBV3-1 (or the pseudogene TRBV3-2) with TRBJ1-4, with D possibly TRBD1 on 6 matching bases. V lost 5 bases to trimming and J lost 0 bases, with 13 bases between them. The CDR3 extends over 16 amino acids. Germline V gene data show CDR1 as LGHDT and CDR2 as YNNKEL (reference sequence).

The rearrangement uses TRBV6-1 and TRBJ1-4, with 7 bases aligning to TRBD1. The CDR3 has 14 residues. V gave up 3 bases and J gave up 6 bases; unmatched junction bases: 4. Germline V gene lookup returns CDR1 MNHNS and CDR2 SASEGT. CDR3 sequence: CASSEATGYEKLFF. CDR3 nucleotide sequence: TGTGCCAGCAGTGAGGCGACAGGGTATGAAAAACTGTTTTTT.

The gene calls are TRBV9 and TRBJ2-5; 7 nucleotides align to TRBD1. The CDR3 consists of 15 residues. J gave up 2 bases and V 0 bases, and 4 bases lay outside the gene matches. Germline V CDR1 and CDR2: SGDLS, YYNGEE. The CDR3 bases are TGTGCCAGCAGCGTAGCTACAGGGGCACAAGAGACCCAGTACTTC. Translating it yields CASSVATGAQETQYF.

The rearrangement joins TRBV18 to TRBJ1-1; D unresolved. Trimming shortened V by 2 bases and J by 0 bases, and 13 bases separated the two germline ends. The CDR3 loop spans 16 amino acids. Germline V CDR1 and CDR2: KGHSH, LQKENI. CDR3 loop: CASSPTERLMNTEAFF. The CDR3 DNA is TGTGCCAGCTCACCAACTGAAAGGCTGATGAACACTGAAGCTTTCTTT.

The chain uses TRBV6-4 and TRBJ2-2; no reliable D call. The CDR3 covers 14 residues. Germline V lookup: CDR1 MRHNA, CDR2 SNTAGT. Trimming stripped 4 bases from V and 4 bases from J, with 10 bases between. This CDR3 reads CASSAVTSTGELFF. The CDR3 nucleotides read TGTGCCAGCAGTGCGGTAACGAGCACCGGGGAGCTGTTTTTT.

This chain joins TRBV5-1 and TRBJ2-2; D is uncertain. The germline V and J ends were trimmed by 2 bases and 0 bases, with 5 bases remaining between them. Germline lookup yields CDR1 SGHRS and CDR2 YFSETQ. The CDR3 covers 14 residues. The CDR3 spells CASSFITNTGELFF. The CDR3 DNA is TGCGCCAGCAGCTTCATAACGAACACCGGGGAGCTGTTTTTT.

V is TRBV2 and J is TRBJ2-2; 8 bases match TRBD2. This CDR3 spans 16 amino acids. Trimming cost V 8 bases and J 5 bases; bases outside gene matches: 13. Germline CDR1 reads SNHLY; CDR2 reads FYNNEI. The CDR3 nucleotides are TGTGCCAGCTACCCGGGGGGGTGGGAGAGGACCGGGGAGCTGTTTTTT. Amino acids: CASYPGGWERTGELFF. The full variable domain, completed using reference TRBV2 and TRBJ2-2, is EPEVTQTPSHQVTQMGQEVILRCVPISNHLYFYWYRQILGQKVEFLVSFYNNEISEKSEIFDDQFSVERPDGSNFTLKIRSTKLEDSAMYFCASYPGGWERTGELFFGEGSRLTVL.

This clone showed up just a few times. This chain links TRBV6-1 with TRBJ1-1; no clear D gene. The length of the CDR3 is 14 residues. Germline-derived CDR1 and CDR2 are MNHNS and SASEGT. The V end lost 1 base, the J end lost 6 bases, and 12 bases lay between the germline ends. The CDR3 is CASSEEDGWAEAFF. CDR3 nucleotide sequence: TGTGCCAGCAGTGAAGAAGATGGGTGGGCTGAAGCTTTCTTT.

V usage is TRBV5-1 and J usage is TRBJ1-3; maybe TRBD1 (5 bases). Trimming pared 2 bases from V and 0 bases from J, leaving 12 bases between. Germline V gives CDR1 SGHRS, CDR2 YFSETQ. This CDR3 spans 16 amino acids. DNA of the CDR3: TGCGCCAGCAGCTTAGGGACGGGACGCTCTGGAAACACCATATATTTT. Its protein is CASSLGTGRSGNTIYF.

The chain is built from TRBV18 and TRBJ1-2; no clear D gene. CDR3 size: 14 residues. In germline, CDR1 is KGHSH, CDR2 LQKENI. Trimming shortened V by 3 bases and J by 2 bases, and 10 bases separated the two germline ends. The CDR3 loop is CASSPPVGNYGYTF. The DNA of the CDR3 is TGTGCCAGCTCACCCCCGGTTGGGAACTATGGCTACACCTTC.

The chain employs TRBV5-6 and TRBJ1-2; 8 bases are shared with TRBD1. Germline CDR1 reads SGHDT; CDR2 reads YYEEEE. The CDR3 has 13 amino acids. J gave up 4 bases and V 3 bases, and 2 bases lay outside the gene matches. The CDR3 DNA reads TGTGCCAGCAGCTGGGACAGGACCTATGGCTACACCTTC. It translates to CASSWDRTYGYTF.

The rearrangement links TRBV5-1 to TRBJ2-1; D gene unclear. V was cut by 7 bases and J by 1 base, with 12 bases left in between. Germline V gives CDR1 SGHRS, CDR2 YFSETQ. The CDR3 extends over 14 amino acids. The CDR3 protein is CASFPSLSYNEQFF. In DNA form, the CDR3 reads TGCGCCAGCTTTCCGTCGTTGTCCTACAATGAGCAGTTCTTC.

V gene TRBV4-3 combines with J gene TRBJ1-4; a weak D match, TRBD1 (5 bases). Germline CDR1 is LGHNA and CDR2 is YSLEER. Trimming removed 8 bases at V and 12 bases at J, with 16 bases between. This CDR3 contains 12 residues. The CDR3 region is CASGRGGRQLFF. Written as DNA, the CDR3 is TGCGCCAGCGGTCGGGGGGGGAGACAACTGTTTTTT.

The chain joins TRBV5-6 to TRBJ1-4; D is unclear. V shed 4 bases and J shed 4 bases, with 11 bases lying between them. Germline loops: CDR1 SGHDT, CDR2 YYEEEE. This CDR3 is 14 amino acids long. The CDR3 protein is CASSQHVLNEKLFF. The CDR3, as DNA: TGTGCCAGCAGCCAACACGTCCTTAATGAAAAACTGTTTTTT.

CDR3 protein: CASSWGGYTNTGELFF. In DNA, the CDR3 is TGTGCCAGCAGTTGGGGGGGCTATACGAACACCGGGGAGCTGTTTTTT. The V and J genes are TRBV28 and TRBJ2-2; D is perhaps TRBD2 (7 bases). Germline values: CDR1 MDHEN, CDR2 SYDVKM. This CDR3 contains 16 residues. Trimming stripped 4 bases from V and 0 bases from J, with 12 bases between.

The rearrangement uses TRBV3-1 (or the pseudogene TRBV3-2) and TRBJ2-3; TRBD2 matches at 10 bases. Germline trimming cut 4 bases from V and 0 bases from J; bases unmatched to any gene: 10. This CDR3 region has 18 residues. CDR1 is LGHDT, CDR2 YNNKEL, per germline (reference sequence). The CDR3 region has the DNA TGTGCCAGCAGCCTCGGACTAGCGGTCCCGACTAGCACAGATACGCAGTATTTT. Protein: CASSLGLAVPTSTDTQYF.

The V gene is TRBV6-2 or TRBV6-3, the J gene TRBJ1-5; D gene uncertain. V shed 0 bases and J shed 0 bases, with 6 bases lying between them. Germline V gene data show CDR1 as MNHEY and CDR2 as SVGEGT. The CDR3 spans 15 residues. The CDR3 DNA follows: TGTGCCAGCAGTTACTCGGTCTCTAGCAATCAGCCCCAGCATTTT. Its translation: CASSYSVSSNQPQHF.

The rearrangement links TRBV19 to TRBJ1-2; 8 positions match TRBD1. Germline CDR1 LNHDA, CDR2 SQIVND (reference sequence). J gave up 4 bases and V 4 bases, and 5 bases lay outside the gene matches. The CDR3 runs to 14 residues. The CDR3 loop reads CASSTSGGGYGYTF. CDR3 in DNA: TGTGCCAGTAGTACCTCAGGGGGCGGCTATGGCTACACCTTC.

The J gene is TRBJ1-2, the V gene TRBV29-1; the D gene is possibly TRBD1 (6 bases). V was pared by 4 bases and J by 4 bases, with 13 bases between. Germline lookup yields CDR1 SQVTM and CDR2 ANQGSEA. CDR3 length equals 13 residues. The CDR3 reads CSVVQGNRYGYTF. The CDR3 DNA reads as TGCAGCGTTGTCCAGGGGAATCGCTATGGCTACACCTTC. The variable domain in full, with the rest retrieved from reference TRBV29-1 and TRBJ1-2, is SAVISQKPSRDICQRGTSLTIQCQVDSQVTMMFWYRQQPGQSLTLIATANQGSEATYESGFVIDKFPISRPNLTFSTLTVSNMSPEDSSIYLCSVVQGNRYGYTFGSGTRLTVV.

The chain carries TRBV18 and TRBJ2-7, with D possibly matching TRBD2 (6 bases). Germline assignment: CDR1 KGHSH and CDR2 LQKENI. This CDR3 has 15 amino acids. V was cut by 2 bases and J by 4 bases, with 15 bases left in between. In DNA, the CDR3 is TGTGCCAGCTCACCAGGGACTGGGACCTTTTACGAGCAGTACGTC. This codes for CASSPGTGTFYEQYV.

J is TRBJ2-5 and V is TRBV6-5; a weak D match, TRBD2 (6 bases). V was shortened by 10 bases and J by 1 base, with 13 bases between the two germline ends. The CDR3 spans 13 residues. Germline V gene data show CDR1 as MNHEY and CDR2 as SVGAGI. CDR3 in amino acids: CAIGPGLQETQYF. CDR3 in DNA: TGTGCCATCGGACCGGGACTCCAAGAGACCCAGTACTTC.

The chain links TRBV29-1 to TRBJ1-4; D not resolved. Trimming took off 7 bases at V and 8 bases at J, with 14 bases between the two ends. Germline V gene sequence: CDR1 SQVTM, CDR2 ANQGSEA. The CDR3 has 12 residues. The CDR3 sequence is CSAKRRGEKLFF. CDR3 bases: TGCAGCGCCAAAAGACGCGGCGAAAAACTGTTTTTT.